The 15 T cell receptor beta chains below all came from one sample that was sequenced in a study of T cell repertoires in cytomegalovirus infection. TCRdb analysed the reads with MiXCR anew, one entry per CDR3 protein. The sample consists of 700,000 to 950,000 distinct CDR3 sequences, 30% to 35% of them appearing once. These receptors' targets are unknown. The sequences come from cultured CD8+ T cells from PBMCs, collected from culture after CMV antigen stimulation. The receptors stem from a human donor in good health (CMV status not recorded). Some clones in this sample may be carry-over from other donors' samples.

This chain connects TRBV4-1 to TRBJ2-1; a possible D gene is TRBD2 (6 bases). The ends were cut back, 1 base at V and 2 bases at J, with 12 bases in the middle. CDR3 length: 16 residues. Looked up from germline, CDR1 is MGHRA and CDR2 is YSYEKL. The CDR3 loop is CASSQVFGEAYNEQFF. Written as DNA, the CDR3 is TGCGCCAGCAGCCAAGTGTTTGGGGAGGCCTACAATGAGCAGTTCTTC.

This sequence joins TRBV4-1 and TRBJ2-7; D might be TRBD1 (6 bases). CDR1 and CDR2 (germline): MGHRA, YSYEKL. Trimming removed 0 bases at V and 2 bases at J, with 14 bases between. The CDR3 has 16 residues. This CDR3 is CASSQEVQGIAYEQYF. As DNA, the CDR3 is TGCGCCAGCAGCCAAGAGGTACAGGGCATAGCCTACGAGCAGTACTTC.

V gene TRBV4-1 combines with J gene TRBJ2-3; 8 bases agree with TRBD1. J was trimmed by 2 bases and V by 1 base; bases with no gene match: 2. Germline lookup yields CDR1 MGHRA and CDR2 YSYEKL. There are 15 residues in the CDR3. CDR3 DNA: TGCGCCAGCAGCCAAGGGACAGGGCACACAGATACGCAGTATTTT. Protein product: CASSQGTGHTDTQYF.

This clonotype is a singleton in its sample. The junction departs from germline at one end; a sequencing error may be responsible. The CDR3 DNA reads TGTGCCAACAGCTCGGGGGGGGCAGCCTCCTACGAGCAGTACTTC. Translation: CANSSGGAASYEQYF. The chain combines TRBV11-2 with TRBJ2-7; TRBD2 matches 8 bases. In germline, CDR1 is SGHAT, CDR2 FQNNGV. This CDR3 region has 15 residues.

The chain couples TRBV6-5 to TRBJ1-2, with D tentatively TRBD1 (5 bases). Looked up from germline, CDR1 is MNHEY and CDR2 is SVGAGI. Deletions cut 6 bases from V and 3 bases from J, with 20 bases between. The CDR3 runs 16 residues. Here the CDR3 DNA reads TGTGCCAGCAGAGGAGGGGTACTCCCCCCCTACTATGGCTACACCTTC. Translated, it gives CASRGGVLPPYYGYTF.

The chain carries TRBV7-9 and TRBJ1-6; 9 nucleotides align to TRBD1. Trimming cost V 1 base and J 10 bases; bases outside gene matches: 5. CDR1 and CDR2 from the germline V gene are SEHNR and FQNEAQ (reference sequence). The CDR3 spans 15 residues. The CDR3 nucleotides are TGTGCCAGCAGCTTAGTTGGGACAGGGTTCTCACCCCTCCACTTT. Translated, it gives CASSLVGTGFSPLHF.

The chain has TRBV29-1 and TRBJ1-1; no clear D. Per the germline V gene, CDR1 is SQVTM and CDR2 is ANQGSEA. This CDR3 has 8 residues. Trimming removed 4 bases at V and 9 bases at J, with 3 bases between. The CDR3 spells CSVVKAFF. In DNA form, the CDR3 reads TGCAGCGTTGTGAAAGCTTTCTTT.

About this clonotype: A much bigger clone sits one base away, suggesting this may be a read error. This rearrangement joins TRBV7-6 to TRBJ2-5, with 8 nucleotides matching TRBD1. J was trimmed by 1 base and V by 4 bases; bases with no gene match: 5. The V gene's germline CDR1 is SGHVS and CDR2 FNYEAQ. CDR3 length equals 15 residues. The chain's CDR3 is CASSSNRGIQETQYF. CDR3 nucleotide sequence: TGTGCCAGCAGCTCAAACAGGGGGATCCAAGAGACCCAGTACTTC.

Many counts were recorded for this clonotype. The CDR3 region has the DNA TGTGCCAGCAGCTTCTTCGGGGGAGACACTGAAGCTTTCTTT. Translating it yields CASSFFGGDTEAFF. The chain recombines TRBV11-1 with TRBJ1-1; perhaps TRBD1 as D (5 bases). The CDR3 consists of 14 residues. The V gene's germline CDR1 is SGHAT and CDR2 FQDESV (reference sequence). V dropped 3 bases and J dropped 3 bases, with 11 bases sitting between them.

This clonotype has a count of ten or more. This chain uses TRBV7-8 with TRBJ1-5; D is perhaps TRBD1 (6 bases). There are 17 residues in the CDR3. V dropped 0 bases and J dropped 3 bases, with 15 bases sitting between them. Germline V gene sequence: CDR1 SGHVS, CDR2 FQNEAQ. The CDR3 coding sequence is TGTGCCAGCAGCTTAGCGCCGTCGGCAGGGGACAATCAGCCCCAGCATTTT. This translates into CASSLAPSAGDNQPQHF.

This clonotype has a handful of counts. The chain combines TRBV27 with TRBJ2-4; 14 positions match TRBD2. With V trimmed by 5 bases and J by 2 bases, 2 bases remained unmatched. Germline V gives CDR1 MNHEY, CDR2 SMNVEV (reference sequence). The CDR3 contains 16 residues. CDR3 in amino acids: CASSRLAGGPKNIQYF. CDR3 DNA sequence: TGTGCCAGCAGTCGACTAGCGGGGGGGCCCAAAAACATTCAGTACTTC.

The chain recombines TRBV3-1 with TRBJ2-7; 12 bases fit TRBD1. Per the germline V gene, CDR1 is LGHDT and CDR2 is YNNKEL (reference sequence). V shed 5 bases, J shed 2 bases, and the junction held 4 bases outside the gene matches. This CDR3 is 15 amino acids long. CDR3 in amino acids: CASSYRDRGPYEQYF. CDR3 coding DNA: TGTGCCAGCAGCTATAGGGACAGGGGGCCCTACGAGCAGTACTTC.

There are a few counts of this clonotype. The chain uses TRBV10-3 and TRBJ2-3, with 9 bases that match TRBD2. Germline CDR1 and CDR2: ENHRY and SYGVKD. This CDR3 is built from 18 residues. V lost 9 bases, J lost 0 bases, and 16 bases stayed unmatched. CDR3 region: CAIRVAGDPGASTDTQYF. The CDR3 nucleotides read TGTGCCATAAGAGTAGCGGGGGACCCGGGCGCTAGCACAGATACGCAGTATTTT.

This clonotype was counted only a few times. This rearrangement joins TRBV7-9 to TRBJ2-7, with unresolved D. CDR1 SEHNR and CDR2 FQNEAQ come from the germline V gene (reference sequence). V dropped 1 base and J dropped 9 bases, with 10 bases sitting between them. The CDR3 is 12 amino acids. The CDR3 is CASSLGEHWQYF. The CDR3 nucleotides read TGTGCCAGCAGCTTAGGGGAACATTGGCAGTACTTC.

This clonotype was counted between two and nine times. In DNA form, the CDR3 reads TGTGCCAGCACTAATAATAGGAAGCAGTTCTTC. Translating gives CASTNNRKQFF. The chain is built from TRBV27 and TRBJ2-1; no firm D call. The V and J ends lost 7 bases and 11 bases respectively, with 12 bases between them. In germline, CDR1 is MNHEY, CDR2 SMNVEV (reference sequence). There are 11 residues in the CDR3.